This TCR beta chain was identified during a study of cytomegalovirus exposure and HLA in healthy donors. Study-level results: A few chains tied to CMV proved CMV antigen-specific in vitro. Overall, about 160 TCR beta chains were annotated as cytomegalovirus-associated.

Comments on this clone: Its antigen is unidentified.

This table comes from immunoSEQ multiplex PCR, and its TCRdb copy is limited to in-frame clones, with some not included. The sample holds 150,000 to 200,000 clones; under 90% are singletons and the top ten take over 9%. This CDR3 contains 15 residues. Germline CDR1 and CDR2: SGDLS and YYNGEE. Trimming took 4 bases from V and 1 from J; bases not matched to a gene: 6. The receptor's source is a woman aged 18-29 years in good health and CMV-seropositive. Input material: PBMCs. The J gene is TRBJ2-3, the V gene TRBV9; TRBD1 matches at 7 bases. The CDR3 nucleotides are TGTGCCAGCAGCCCAGGGGGTTTAGGCACAGATACGCAGTATTTT. Amino acid sequence: CASSPGGLGTDTQYF.